Listed here is a single T cell receptor beta chain. Its antigen is still unknown. The data are from a study of CXCR3-negative and CXCR3-positive naive CD8 T cells. The study's findings and limits: CXCR3-expressing naive cells carried TRB CDR3s more hydrophobic than those of CXCR3-negative naive cells.

The TRB libraries of cDNA were built by UMI-labeled 5' RACE. TCRdb reprocessed the 5' RACE reads, with one entry per CDR3 protein and no DNA. This table lists over 95,000 distinct CDR3 sequences. CDR3 length equals 12 residues. Germline V gives CDR1 MNHNY, CDR2 SVGAGI (reference sequence). The clonotype comes from a human donor in good health. Some clones in this sample may be carry-over from other donors' samples. The sequenced sample was naive CXCR3+ CD8+ T cells from blood. Subset noted: CD45RO-CCR7+CD27+CD95- naive CD8+ T cells expressing CXCR3 (TNR3+). The chain carries TRBV6-6 and TRBJ1-1. The CDR3: CASRAGGTEAFF.